This T cell receptor beta chain was identified in a study of CD8 T cells in ankylosing spondylitis. With 8 bases clipped from V and 7 bases from J, the junction kept 9 bases outside the gene matches. This CDR3 comprises 13 residues. The germline V gene encodes CDR1 SEHNR and CDR2 FQNEAQ (reference sequence). Construction of TCR beta libraries was performed using quantitative 5'-RACE with molecular barcodes. TCRdb re-called the 5' RACE reads with MiXCR, one entry per CDR3 protein. The sample consists of roughly 450,000 distinct CDR3 sequences, approximately 26% of them appearing once. Study-level results: Certain motif variants had earlier appeared in reactive arthritis synovial fluid and blood. Characteristic of ankylosing spondylitis blood, it appeared, was a TCR beta motif comprising eight highly homologous variants. Disease-linked clones were reportedly significantly enriched in matched ankylosing spondylitis synovial fluid.

Points on this clonotype: Its target is unknown.

This chain links TRBV7-9 with TRBJ2-7, with 9 bases lining up with TRBD2. The TCR was taken from a male donor with ankylosing spondylitis. Sequencing was done on a sample of blood, either unsorted or a sorted T cell fraction (not recorded which). The chain's CDR3 is CASQRGAMSEQYF. CDR3 in DNA: TGTGCCAGCCAGCGGGGGGCTATGAGTGAGCAGTACTTC.